The TCR beta chain under discussion was sequenced for a study of blood T cell repertoires in COVID-19. V was cut by 1 base and J by 8 bases, with 12 bases left in between. This CDR3 spans 14 amino acids. Germline values: CDR1 SEHNR, CDR2 FQNEAQ (reference sequence). Produced via immunoSEQ multiplex PCR; TCRdb's table is partial and in-frame only. The table records some 300,000 clones, just under 90% of them present only once. The specimen was PBMCs or T cells enriched from blood (not recorded which). The clonotype originates from a woman in her thirties who had recovered from COVID-19. The chain joins TRBV7-9 to TRBJ2-1; the D gene is possibly TRBD1 (6 bases). The DNA for the CDR3 is TGTGCCAGCAGCTTAGGACTTGAGGGGGATGAGCAGTTCTTC. Its protein product is CASSLGLEGDEQFF.